The T cell receptor (beta chain) described here comes from a study of blood T cell repertoires in COVID-19. Study information: Material from acute and convalescent COVID-19 was sourced from the United States, Italy and Spain. From T cells, B-cell-depleted T cells, or PBMCs came the material, which was cDNA or gDNA.

Seattle patients were enrolled while actively infected and followed longitudinally. The CDR3 totals 14 residues. The V segment lost 0 bases and the J segment 3 bases; nucleotides outside the gene matches: 2. Germline V gene sequence: CDR1 SGDLS, CDR2 YYNGEE. Per the authors' pipeline: Counts of nucleated cells, estimated from reference gene primer amplification, were obtained. Data came from immunoSEQ multiplex PCR; TCRdb stores just in-frame clones and leaves some out. V and J calls plus clone size are reproduced from that table; the DNA served to infer D and trimming. The sample comprises some 260,000 clones, 80% to 90% of which are singletons, and 10% to 13% rests with the top ten.

The V gene is TRBV9, the J gene TRBJ2-5, with TRBD1 identical over 7 bases. This clonotype originated in a woman in her 70s with COVID-19, enrolled during active disease. The specimen sequenced was peripheral blood. The CDR3 nucleotides are TGTGCCAGCAGCGTAGTGGGGACAGAAGAGACCCAGTACTTC. It translates to CASSVVGTEETQYF.